These 6 T cell receptor beta chains were sequenced from one sample in a study of T cells in Graves' hyperthyroidism and ophthalmopathy. The source material, RNA transcripts, was used to amplify TCR beta CDR3 regions. First-round RT-PCR targeting the TCR CDR3 was performed with the HTBI primer set. TCRdb recomputed calls from the multiplex PCR reads with MiXCR, one row per CDR3 protein. The sample has about 840,000 distinct CDR3 sequences, 38% seen once. Source material: blood. The receptors were sampled from a man aged 18 to 29 with Graves' hyperthyroidism.

A remark on this clonotype: Given a much more abundant clone one base away, this may be a read error. The conserved final phenylalanine or tryptophan is absent from the CDR3, which likely points to a read error. The rearrangement uses TRBV29-1 and TRBJ2-7, with D perhaps TRBD1 (6 bases). Trimming shortened V by 2 bases and J by 1 base, and 18 bases separated the two germline ends. The CDR3 totals 16 residues. Germline CDR1 SQVTM, CDR2 ANQGSEA. CDR3 bases: TGCAGCGTTGAATGGGACAATGAGACCCGATCCTACGAGCAGTACCTC. This translates into CSVEWDNETRSYEQYL.

The sample holds many counts of this clonotype. The chain uses TRBV6-5 and TRBJ1-5, with TRBD1 matching 7 bases. The CDR3 is 15 amino acids. The J segment lost 3 bases and the V segment lost 2 bases, leaving 4 bases of the junction unmatched. Looked up from germline, CDR1 is MNHEY and CDR2 is SVGAGI. As DNA, the CDR3 is TGTGCCAGCAGTTACGGGGACAGTAACAATCAGCCCCAGCATTTT. Protein: CASSYGDSNNQPQHF.

The V gene is TRBV12-3 or TRBV12-4, the J gene TRBJ1-4; possible D gene TRBD1, 5 bases. The ends were cut back, 9 bases at V and 4 bases at J, with 18 bases in the middle. The CDR3 is made up of 15 amino acids. CDR3 protein: CARNVRDGNNEKLFF. CDR3 nucleotide sequence: TGTGCCAGAAACGTCCGGGACGGTAATAATGAAAAACTGTTTTTT.

The chain uses TRBV12-3 or TRBV12-4 and TRBJ2-5; D could derive from TRBD1 or TRBD2 (5 bases each). Trimming left V 5 bases short and J 5 bases short, with 18 bases between. The CDR3 has 15 residues. This CDR3 reads CASSPRGGPWETQYF. As DNA, the CDR3 is TGTGCCAGCAGTCCAAGGGGCGGGCCCTGGGAGACCCAGTACTTC.

This clonotype was detected many times. The genes are TRBV7-9 and TRBJ2-5, with D tentatively TRBD2 (6 bases). This CDR3 is built from 14 residues. Germline CDR1 and CDR2: SEHNR and FQNEAQ (reference sequence). The V end lost 3 bases, the J end lost 3 bases, and 11 bases lay between the germline ends. CDR3 in amino acids: CASSFVEGKETQYF. The CDR3, as DNA: TGTGCCAGCAGCTTCGTGGAGGGGAAAGAGACCCAGTACTTC.

This clonotype showed up just a few times. The chain couples TRBV11-2 to TRBJ1-5, with D perhaps TRBD1 (6 bases). CDR1 is SGHAT, CDR2 FQNNGV, per germline. The V and J ends lost 5 bases and 6 bases respectively, with 17 bases between them. The CDR3 has 15 amino acids. CDR3 residues: CASSLRGLVSQPQHF. DNA for the CDR3: TGTGCCAGCAGCCTCAGGGGCTTGGTCAGTCAGCCCCAGCATTTT.